Following are 14 T cell receptor beta chains from one sample sequenced in a study of tumor and adjacent non-tumor tissue in lung cancer. The template was RNA from unsorted bulk tissue. TCRbeta libraries were built with three rounds of nested PCR, modified from ARM-PCR. Each CDR3 protein is one row after TCRdb ran MiXCR on the multiplex PCR reads. This table has around 79,000 distinct CDR3 sequences, 72% appearing once. Sample: lung tumor tissue. The source is a woman in her 40s with non-small cell lung cancer.

There are a few counts of this clonotype. The chain joins TRBV7-3 to TRBJ2-2; 10 bases match TRBD2. This CDR3 comprises 18 residues. After removal of 0 bases from V and 7 bases from J, the junction contained 11 bases not matched to a gene. Germline loops: CDR1 SGHTA, CDR2 FQGTGA. The CDR3 region has the DNA TGTGCCAGCAGCTTAACAGTGGAGCGGGGGGGCCGGTTCGGGGAGCTGTTTTTT. As protein: CASSLTVERGGRFGELFF.

A note on this clonotype: At one end the junction does not follow the germline gene, possibly because of a read error. V gene TRBV29-1 combines with J gene TRBJ2-3; D tentatively fits TRBD1 or TRBD2 (5 bases each). This CDR3 spans 16 amino acids. The germline V gene encodes CDR1 SQVTM and CDR2 ANQGSEA. CDR3: CSVQGHRLLTTDTQYF. In DNA, the CDR3 is TGCAGCGTTCAGGGCCACCGACTACTAACGACAGATACACAGTATTTT.

As concerns this clonotype: Lacking the conserved final phenylalanine or tryptophan, this CDR3 likely reflects a read error. The chain couples TRBV11-2 to TRBJ2-2, with TRBD2 matching over 7 bases. Germline CDR1 and CDR2: SGHAT and FQNNGV. The CDR3 extends over 13 amino acids. The CDR3 bases are TGTGCCAGCGGGACTACGAACACCGGGGAACTGTTTTCT. Amino acid sequence: CASGTTNTGELFS.

By proportion, this clonotype is medium-sized. The rearrangement uses TRBV29-1 and TRBJ2-5; 7 bases are shared with TRBD2. Germline loops: CDR1 SQVTM, CDR2 ANQGSEA. V lost 4 bases and J lost 4; bases outside the gene matches: 3. The CDR3 has 12 residues. CDR3 DNA: TGCAGCGTTGGGGACTATAGAGAGACCCAGTACTTC. Protein product: CSVGDYRETQYF.

Concerning this clonotype itself: This is likely a read error, given that the CDR3 carries no conserved phenylalanine or tryptophan at its end. The gene calls are TRBV29-1 and TRBJ2-3; D is unclear. CDR3 length: 11 amino acids. The germline gives CDR1 SQVTM, CDR2 ANQGSEA. CDR3 residues: CIVASTDTQYL. CDR3 nucleotides: TGCATCGTTGCCAGCACAGATACGCAGTATTTG.

To note about this clonotype: An end of the junction does not agree with germline; a read error may underlie this. The chain is built from TRBV5-4 and TRBJ1-1; D is possibly TRBD1 (5 bases). The CDR3 loop spans 15 amino acids. CDR1 and CDR2 from the germline V gene are SGHNT and YYREEE (reference sequence). The CDR3: CTSSPHGGFGTEAFF. The CDR3 DNA is TGTACCAGCAGCCCACACGGGGGATTCGGGACTGAAGCTTTCTTT.

In the case of this clonotype: Its ends do not fully match the called genes, so a read error is possible. V is TRBV14 and J is TRBJ2-1; D possibly uses TRBD1 or TRBD2 (5 bases each). CDR1 is SGHDN, CDR2 FVKESK, per germline. This CDR3 spans 21 amino acids. For the CDR3, the DNA is TGTGCCAACAGCCAAGGCCCCCGCCCGGGACCATCGAAAAGCTCCTACAATGAGCAGTTCTTC. Translation gives CANSQGPRPGPSKSSYNEQFF.

As concerns this clonotype: This CDR3 fails to terminate in the conserved phenylalanine or tryptophan, so it likely reflects a read error. J is TRBJ2-2 and V is TRBV11-1; D not resolved. Per germline, CDR1 SGHAT and CDR2 FQDESV (reference sequence). This CDR3 region has 15 residues. V was clipped by 3 bases and J by 9 bases, with 17 bases between them. CDR3 sequence reads: CASSFRAIGTWELFY. As DNA, the CDR3 is TGTGCCAGCAGCTTCCGGGCAATAGGAACCTGGGAGCTGTTTTAT.

A note on this clonotype: At one end the junction does not follow the germline gene, possibly because of a read error. V is TRBV6-2 or TRBV6-3 and J is TRBJ2-5; the D gene is possibly TRBD1 (5 bases). CDR1 is MNHEY, CDR2 SVGEGT, per germline. This CDR3 spans 16 amino acids. Here the CDR3 DNA reads TGTGCCAGTAGTTATCGGACAACCAACATCCAAGAGACCCAGTACTTC. Translated: CASSYRTTNIQETQYF.

In this sample, this clonotype turned up many times. The V gene is TRBV28, the J gene TRBJ1-2; D perhaps matches TRBD1 (6 bases). The CDR3 extends over 14 amino acids. Germline V gene data show CDR1 as MDHEN and CDR2 as SYDVKM. V dropped 5 bases and J dropped 5 bases, with 15 bases sitting between them. CDR3 nucleotide sequence: TGTGCCAGCAGTCCGGGGGGCTCCCCTTATGGCTACACCTTC. It specifies CASSPGGSPYGYTF.

This clonotype is medium-sized in the sample. The chain couples TRBV11-2 to TRBJ1-6, with a tentative D call TRBD1 (6 bases). The CDR3 sequence is 17 residues long. V was pared by 5 bases and J by 3 bases, with 17 bases between. CDR1 SGHAT and CDR2 FQNNGV come from the germline V gene. For the CDR3, the DNA is TGTGCCAGCAGCACTACTACAGGGACCCTCTATAATTCACCCCTCCACTTT. It encodes CASSTTTGTLYNSPLHF. Complete variable domain (other parts from reference TRBV11-2 and TRBJ1-6): EAGVAQSPRYKIIEKRQSVAFWCNPISGHATLYWYQQILGQGPKLLIQFQNNGVVDDSQLPKDRFSAERLKGVDSTLKIQPAKLEDSAVYLCASSTTTGTLYNSPLHFGNGTRLTVT.

This clonotype was recorded at least ten times. The V and J genes are TRBV7-9 and TRBJ2-7; 7 bases are shared with TRBD1. V was clipped by 0 bases and J by 5 bases; unmatched bases: 7. The CDR3 has 15 residues. Germline V CDR1 and CDR2: SEHNR, FQNEAQ (reference sequence). The CDR3 nucleotides are TGTGCCAGCAGCTTAGCGATGACAGGGCTCCACGAGCAGTACTTC. Residues: CASSLAMTGLHEQYF.

Comments on this clonotype: A much larger clone differs by one base, so this may be a read error. The chain uses TRBV20-1 and TRBJ2-1, with 13 bases identical to TRBD2. The CDR3 has 16 amino acids. Germline V gives CDR1 DFQATT, CDR2 SNEGSKA (reference sequence). The V and J ends lost 0 bases and 10 bases, in that order; junction bases with no gene match: 9. The CDR3 DNA reads TGCAGTGCTAGAGAGTTGGGACTAGCGGGAAAGGAAGAGCAGTTCTTC. It is translated as CSARELGLAGKEEQFF.

Notes on this clonotype: At one end, the junction sequence differs from germline, possibly due to a read error. This chain links TRBV6-5 with TRBJ2-6; 14 bases match TRBD2. There are 17 residues in the CDR3. CDR1 is MNHEY, CDR2 SVGAGI, per germline. The CDR3 protein is CVSSYGTSGSGASVLTF. Here the CDR3 DNA reads TGTGTCAGCAGTTACGGGACTAGCGGGAGTGGGGCCAGCGTCCTGACTTTC.